These T cell receptor beta chains were read from a single sample in a study of OX40 agonist ivuxolimab in advanced cancers. The data were produced by immunoSEQ multiplex PCR, yet TCRdb's version contains in-frame clones alone and is incomplete. The sample includes 60,000 to 65,000 clones, approximately 80% seen only once; the top ten take 0.7%. Sequencing used CD4+ or CD8+ T cells sorted from blood, obtained in a trial of the OX40 agonist ivuxolimab. The receptors originated from an adult with an advanced solid tumor such as melanoma, head and neck, liver or kidney cancer. Both conserved end residues are part of each CDR3. D genes are given only for firm matches. Some rows mark clone size as missing; the rest say once, few, many or name a class of expanded clone.

-,TRBJ1-1,-,TRBV7-6,TGTGCCAGCAGCTTACATGGGGACAAAATGGTCACTGAAGCTTTCTTT,CASSLHGDKMVTEAFF
TRBD1,TRBJ2-2,-,TRBV5-1,TGCGCCAGCAGCTCCGGACAGGGAGTCACCGGGGAGCTGTTTTTT,CASSSGQGVTGELFF
-,TRBJ2-3,-,TRBV25-1,TGTGCCAGCAGTGAATCGGAGGCTCCAGATACGCAGTATTTT,CASSESEAPDTQYF
-,TRBJ2-7,-,TRBV5-4,TGTGCCAGCAGCTTGGATGGGCCCTACGAGCAGTACTTC,CASSLDGPYEQYF
TRBD1,TRBJ1-1,once,TRBV5-5,TGTGCCAGCAGCTTGGCGGGACAGCCGAACACTGAAGCTTTCTTT,CASSLAGQPNTEAFF
TRBD1,TRBJ2-1,-,TRBV2,TGTGCCAGCAGGGGACAGGGAGATTTGAATGAGCAGTTCTTC,CASRGQGDLNEQFF
-,TRBJ1-5,-,TRBV5-1,TGCGCCAGCAGCTTTGACGGTAGCAATCAGCCCCAGCATTTT,CASSFDGSNQPQHF
-,TRBJ2-2,once,TRBV6-6,TGTGCCAGCGTTCGGCAGGCGGACACCGGGGAGCTGTTTTTT,CASVRQADTGELFF
TRBD2,TRBJ2-2,-,TRBV7-6,TGTGCCAGCAGCTTAGTGCGGGAGGGGAACGGGGAGCTGTTTTTT,CASSLVREGNGELFF
TRBD1,TRBJ1-1,-,TRBV5-6,TGTGCCAGCGGTAGACAGGGACCCACTGAAGCTTTCTTT,CASGRQGPTEAFF
TRBD1,TRBJ1-5,-,TRBV18,TGTGCCAGCTCCTCAAGGGACAGGGGCGATCAGCCCCAGCATTTT,CASSSRDRGDQPQHF
TRBD1,TRBJ2-7,-,TRBV7-8,TGTGCCAGCAGCTTAGCAGGACAGGGCTGGTACGAGCAGTACTTC,CASSLAGQGWYEQYF
-,TRBJ2-7,-,TRBV6-1,TGTGCCAGCAGTGGACCCAGGCCCTGGAACTCCTACGAGCAGTACTTC,CASSGPRPWNSYEQYF
TRBD1,TRBJ1-2,-,TRBV5-4,TGTGCCAGCAGCTTAGCCGGGACAGGGAAATACTATGGCTACACCTTC,CASSLAGTGKYYGYTF
TRBD2,TRBJ2-7,-,TRBV10-1,TGCGCCAGCAGTGAGGTTAAGCGGGGGGGCAACTACGAGCAGTACTTC,CASSEVKRGGNYEQYF
-,TRBJ2-3,-,TRBV18,TGTGCCAGCTCACTCCTAAGACAGGAGTTCACAGATACGCAGTATTTT,CASSLLRQEFTDTQYF
TRBD1,TRBJ2-3,few,TRBV2,TGTGCCAGCAGCATAGAAACAGGGGGGACAGATACGCAGTATTTT,CASSIETGGTDTQYF
TRBD1,TRBJ1-4,-,TRBV6-1,TGTGCCAGCAGTGAATACCAGGGGGATGAAAAACTGTTTTTT,CASSEYQGDEKLFF
TRBD2,TRBJ2-7,-,TRBV7-6,TGTGCCAGCAGCTTAGTAGGCGGGGGGGCCAACGAGCAGTACTTC,CASSLVGGGANEQYF
TRBD1,TRBJ2-1,-,TRBV5-8,TGTGCCAGCAGCTCGACAGGGTGGTACAATGAGCAGTTCTTC,CASSSTGWYNEQFF
TRBD1,TRBJ2-7,-,TRBV9,TGTGCCAGCAGCGTAGGAAGCGACAGGGGGTTTTACGAGCAGTACTTC,CASSVGSDRGFYEQYF
-,TRBJ2-4,-,TRBV19,TGTGCCAGTAGTATCAGACTAGGGGCCCACTTTCAGTACTTC,CASSIRLGAHFQYF
-,TRBJ1-2,-,TRBV30,TGTGCCTGGGGACGGGACCATGGCTACACCTTC,CAWGRDHGYTF
TRBD2,TRBJ2-7,-,TRBV5-4,TGTGCCAGCAGCTTGATGGCGGGGGGGTACTCCTACGAGCAGTACTTC,CASSLMAGGYSYEQYF
-,TRBJ1-1,-,TRBV7-9,TGTGCCAGCAGCTTAGGTTCGGTCGTTGAAGCTTTCTTT,CASSLGSVVEAFF
-,TRBJ2-5,-,TRBV5-1,TGCGCCAGCAGACCCGCCGGGGGTTCTGAGGAGACCCAGTACTTC,CASRPAGGSEETQYF
-,TRBJ1-5,-,TRBV5-1,TGCGCCAGCAGCCGGGACAACAATCAGCCCCAGCATTTT,CASSRDNNQPQHF
TRBD2,TRBJ2-1,-,TRBV30,TGTGCCTGGAATCGGGGGGGGCTTTACAATGAGCAGTTCTTC,CAWNRGGLYNEQFF
-,TRBJ1-4,-,TRBV19,TGTGCCACCGCAGGGGCCTCAAAGGAAAAACTGTTTTTT,CATAGASKEKLFF
-,TRBJ1-1,-,TRBV5-4,TGTGCCAGCTCCCGGGGAGGTTATGGCACTGAAGCTTTCTTT,CASSRGGYGTEAFF
-,TRBJ2-1,-,TRBV14,TGTGCCAGCAGCCAAAGAGGGAATGAGCAGTTCTTC,CASSQRGNEQFF
TRBD2,TRBJ2-1,once,TRBV6-5,TGTGCCAGCAGTTACTCTTGGGCGGGAGGGCAGTTCTTC,CASSYSWAGGQFF
-,TRBJ2-5,once,TRBV29-1,TGCAGCGTTCGGGCTGGACAAGAGACCCAGTACTTC,CSVRAGQETQYF
TRBD2,TRBJ2-3,-,TRBV5-4,TGTGCCAGCAGCGCACTAGCGGATCGCACAGATACGCAGTATTTT,CASSALADRTDTQYF
-,TRBJ1-5,many,TRBV5-6,TGTGCCAGCAGCTCAGCCGGGGCGACGAAAAGAAATCAGCCCCAGCATTTT,CASSSAGATKRNQPQHF
TRBD1,TRBJ2-2,-,TRBV7-9,TGTGCCAGCAGCCCTAAGGGACAGGCGGGGACCGGGGAGCTGTTTTTT,CASSPKGQAGTGELFF
TRBD1,TRBJ2-1,-,TRBV7-8,TGTGCCAGCAGCACACGACAGGGGGCGCTGGGTGAGCAGTTCTTC,CASSTRQGALGEQFF
-,TRBJ2-1,once,TRBV2,TGTGCCAGCATGAAGAGGGGGGCCTCTGGTGAGCAGTTCTTC,CASMKRGASGEQFF
TRBD2,TRBJ2-3,-,TRBV18,TGTGCCAGCTCACCTAGCGGGGCGGCAGATACGCAGTATTTT,CASSPSGAADTQYF
-,TRBJ2-7,-,TRBV9,TGTGCCAGCAGCGCCACAGGTTCGGCCTACGAGCAGTACTTC,CASSATGSAYEQYF
-,TRBJ1-5,-,TRBV10-2,TGCGCCAGCAGTGAAATTGGGGGGCTCAATCAGCCCCAGCATTTT,CASSEIGGLNQPQHF
TRBD2,TRBJ2-3,-,TRBV2,TGTGCCAGCGGGGGGACTAGCGGTGCTACGCAGTATTTT,CASGGTSGATQYF
-,TRBJ2-3,-,TRBV9,TGTGCCAGCAGCGCAAGCGTCGGGGGACTTTCCGATACGCAGTATTTT,CASSASVGGLSDTQYF
TRBD2,TRBJ2-5,-,TRBV19,TGTGCCAGTAGTATTAGGGTCTTACTAGCGGGGACCTCATATCCCGAGACCCAGTACTTC,CASSIRVLLAGTSYPETQYF
-,TRBJ1-3,few,TRBV6-1,TGTGCCAGCAGTGAAGGGTTCAGGGACGGAACTGGAAACACCATATATTTT,CASSEGFRDGTGNTIYF
-,TRBJ1-1,-,TRBV7-9,TGTGCCAGCAGCTTAGTCACTCGTCCTCTGGGAGCTTTCTTT,CASSLVTRPLGAFF
-,TRBJ2-7,-,TRBV6-1,TGTGCCACCGCTGGGCGGCACGAGCAGTACTTC,CATAGRHEQYF
TRBD1,TRBJ2-7,-,TRBV5-4,TGTGCCAGCAGCTCGATGGGGACAGGTCACTACGAGCAGTACTTC,CASSSMGTGHYEQYF